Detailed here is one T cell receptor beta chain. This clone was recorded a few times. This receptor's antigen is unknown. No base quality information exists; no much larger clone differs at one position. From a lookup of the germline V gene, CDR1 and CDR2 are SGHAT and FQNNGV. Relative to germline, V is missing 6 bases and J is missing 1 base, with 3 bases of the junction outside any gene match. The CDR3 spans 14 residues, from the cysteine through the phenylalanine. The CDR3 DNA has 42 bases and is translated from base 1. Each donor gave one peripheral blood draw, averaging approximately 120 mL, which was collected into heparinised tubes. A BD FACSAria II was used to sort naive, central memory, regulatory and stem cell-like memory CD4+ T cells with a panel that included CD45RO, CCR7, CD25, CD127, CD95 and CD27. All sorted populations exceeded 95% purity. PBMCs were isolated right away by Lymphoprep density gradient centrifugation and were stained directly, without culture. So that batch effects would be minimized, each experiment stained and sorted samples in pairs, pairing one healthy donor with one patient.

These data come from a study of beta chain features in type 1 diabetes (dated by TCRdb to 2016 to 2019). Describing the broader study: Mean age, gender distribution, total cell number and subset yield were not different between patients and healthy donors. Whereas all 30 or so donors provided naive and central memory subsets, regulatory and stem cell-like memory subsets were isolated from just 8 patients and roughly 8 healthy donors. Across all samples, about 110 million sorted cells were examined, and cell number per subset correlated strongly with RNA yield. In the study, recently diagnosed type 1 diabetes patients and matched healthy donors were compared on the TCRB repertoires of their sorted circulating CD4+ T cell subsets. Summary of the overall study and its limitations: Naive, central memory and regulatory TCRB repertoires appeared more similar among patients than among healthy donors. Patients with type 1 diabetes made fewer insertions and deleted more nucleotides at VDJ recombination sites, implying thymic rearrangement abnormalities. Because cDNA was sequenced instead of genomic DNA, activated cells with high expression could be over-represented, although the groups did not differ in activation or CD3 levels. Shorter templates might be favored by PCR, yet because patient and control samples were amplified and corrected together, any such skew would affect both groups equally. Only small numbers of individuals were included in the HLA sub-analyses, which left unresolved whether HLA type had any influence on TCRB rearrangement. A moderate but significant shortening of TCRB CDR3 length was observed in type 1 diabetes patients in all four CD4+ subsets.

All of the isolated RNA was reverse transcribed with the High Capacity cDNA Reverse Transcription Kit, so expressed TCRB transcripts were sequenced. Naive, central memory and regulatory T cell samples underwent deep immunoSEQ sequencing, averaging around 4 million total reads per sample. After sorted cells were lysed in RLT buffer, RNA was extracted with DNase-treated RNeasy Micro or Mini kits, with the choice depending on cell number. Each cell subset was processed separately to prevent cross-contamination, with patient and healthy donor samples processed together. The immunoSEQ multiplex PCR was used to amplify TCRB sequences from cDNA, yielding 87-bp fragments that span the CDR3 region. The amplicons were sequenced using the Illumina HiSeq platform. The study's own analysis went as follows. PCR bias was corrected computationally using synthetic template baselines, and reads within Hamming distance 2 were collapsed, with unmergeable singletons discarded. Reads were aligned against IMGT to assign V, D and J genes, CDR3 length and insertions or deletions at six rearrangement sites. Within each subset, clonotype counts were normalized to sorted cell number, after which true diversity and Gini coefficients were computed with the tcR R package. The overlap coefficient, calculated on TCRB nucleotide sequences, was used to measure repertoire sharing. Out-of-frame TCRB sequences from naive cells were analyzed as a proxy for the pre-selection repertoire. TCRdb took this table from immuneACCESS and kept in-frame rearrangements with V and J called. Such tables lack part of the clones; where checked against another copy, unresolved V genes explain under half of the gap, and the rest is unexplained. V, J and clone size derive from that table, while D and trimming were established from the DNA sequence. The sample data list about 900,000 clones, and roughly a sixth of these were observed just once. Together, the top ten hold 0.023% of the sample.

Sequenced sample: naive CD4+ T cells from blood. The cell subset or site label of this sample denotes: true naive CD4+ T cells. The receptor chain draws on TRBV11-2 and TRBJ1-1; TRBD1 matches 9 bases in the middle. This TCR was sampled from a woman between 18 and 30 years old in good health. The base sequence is TGTGCCAGCAGATTACAGGGGGCGAACACTGAAGCTTTCTTT. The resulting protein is CASRLQGANTEAFF.